One sample yielded the 7 T cell receptor beta chains listed below, sequenced in a study of OX40 agonist ivuxolimab in advanced cancers. The protocol was immunoSEQ multiplex PCR, while the TCRdb copy is restricted to in-frame clones and leaves out a portion. The sample has approximately 41,000 clones, 80% to 90% seen once. The sample consisted of CD4+ or CD8+ T cells sorted from blood, taken in a trial of the OX40 agonist ivuxolimab. These receptor sequences come from an adult with an advanced solid tumor such as melanoma, head and neck, liver or kidney cancer.

This rearrangement joins TRBV10-1 to TRBJ2-1; D is perhaps TRBD2 (6 bases). Trimming removed 4 bases at V and 4 bases at J, with 14 bases between. The germline V gene encodes CDR1 WNHNN and CDR2 SYGVQD (reference sequence). This CDR3 comprises 15 residues. The CDR3 spells CASSVEGASYNEQFF. The CDR3 DNA follows: TGCGCCAGCAGTGTGGAGGGCGCCTCTTACAATGAGCAGTTCTTC.

The chain combines TRBV5-1 with TRBJ1-1, with TRBD1 matching over 8 bases. The V gene's germline CDR1 is SGHRS and CDR2 YFSETQ. CDR3 length: 14 amino acids. Losses at the gene ends were 6 bases for V and 1 base for J; bases not matched to a gene: 5. CDR3 residues: CASNLGQGNTEAFF. For the CDR3, the DNA is TGCGCCAGCAACCTCGGACAGGGGAACACTGAAGCTTTCTTT.

About this clone: Sequence at one end of the junction differs from germline and may be a read error. The J gene is TRBJ2-3, the V gene TRBV7-9, with a possible D match to TRBD1 (6 bases). CDR3 length: 13 residues. Germline-derived CDR1 and CDR2 are SEHNR and FQNEAQ (reference sequence). CDR3 sequence reads: CASSLTGTRAVDF. DNA for the CDR3: TGTGCCAGCAGCCTCACCGGGACAAGGGCTGTGGATTTT.

The CDR3 nucleotides read TGTGCCAGCAGTTTATTCCGGGGGTCCCCAGGGGAGCAGTACTTC. Translation: CASSLFRGSPGEQYF. J is TRBJ2-7 and V is TRBV28; D perhaps matches TRBD2 (6 bases). V gave up 1 base and J gave up 7 bases, with 17 bases separating them. The CDR3 runs 15 residues. Per germline, CDR1 MDHEN and CDR2 SYDVKM.

This sequence joins TRBV6-1 and TRBJ2-7; weak D call: TRBD2 (5 bases). Germline V gene lookup returns CDR1 MNHNS and CDR2 SASEGT. The CDR3 contains 18 residues. V was trimmed by 1 base and J by 5 bases, leaving 24 bases between them. The CDR3 DNA sequence: TGTGCCAGCAGTGAAGGCGTAACCCTAGGAAATTGGACTCACGAGCAGTACTTC. Its protein product is CASSEGVTLGNWTHEQYF.

This chain uses TRBV7-9 with TRBJ1-3; TRBD1 aligns across 7 bases. Germline V lookup: CDR1 SEHNR, CDR2 FQNEAQ (reference sequence). The V gene end was trimmed by 5 bases and the J gene end by 0 bases; junction bases not matched to a gene: 4. This CDR3 is 15 amino acids long. The CDR3 nucleotides read TGTGCCAGCAGCCCCGGGACAGACTCTGGAAACACCATATATTTT. This codes for CASSPGTDSGNTIYF.

V is TRBV28 and J is TRBJ1-3; D unclear. Germline V CDR1 and CDR2: MDHEN, SYDVKM. The CDR3 totals 15 residues. Deletions cut 1 base from V and 3 bases from J, with 10 bases between. The CDR3 region has the DNA TGTGCCAGCAGTTTATTATGGGGTTATGGAAACACCATATATTTT. Translating it yields CASSLLWGYGNTIYF.